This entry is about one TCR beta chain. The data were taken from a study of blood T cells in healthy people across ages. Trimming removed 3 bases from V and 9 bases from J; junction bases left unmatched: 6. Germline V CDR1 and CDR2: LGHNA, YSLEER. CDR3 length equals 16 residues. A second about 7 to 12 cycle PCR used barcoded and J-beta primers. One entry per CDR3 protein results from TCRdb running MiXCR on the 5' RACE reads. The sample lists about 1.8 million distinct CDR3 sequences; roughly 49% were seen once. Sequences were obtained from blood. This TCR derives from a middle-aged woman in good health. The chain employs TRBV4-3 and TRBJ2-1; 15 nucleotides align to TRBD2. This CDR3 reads CASSQGLAGGQTEQFF. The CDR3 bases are TGCGCCAGCAGCCAGGGACTAGCGGGGGGTCAGACTGAGCAGTTCTTC.